This TCR beta chain was sequenced for a study of shared clonotypes between healthy human individuals. About the research overall: The plates for each donor numbered three CD4 naive, three CD4 memory, two CD8 naive and one CD8 memory. General study findings and limits: Generally, estimated richness proved larger in naive subsets than it did in memory subsets.

As regards this clone: Its specificity is not known.

Assay: immunoSEQ multiplex PCR; the TCRdb copy retains only in-frame clones and omits some. Here the sample spans millions of clones, around nine tenths being singletons. CDR3 length equals 14 residues. The V end was cut by 8 bases, the J end by 4 bases, with 17 bases between. CDR1 is ENHRY and CDR2 is SYGVKD in the germline V gene. Memory CD4+ cells were the fraction left after CD45RA+ naive selection. The clonotype originates from a young man in good health. The specimen sequenced was naive CD4+ T cells sorted from blood. Subset reported: CD45RA+ positively selected. The chain recombines TRBV10-3 with TRBJ2-5; a weak D match, TRBD2 (5 bases). Here the CDR3 DNA reads TGTGCCATCGGTCGGCTAGAAGGGAGAGAGACCCAGTACTTC. It yields the protein CAIGRLEGRETQYF.